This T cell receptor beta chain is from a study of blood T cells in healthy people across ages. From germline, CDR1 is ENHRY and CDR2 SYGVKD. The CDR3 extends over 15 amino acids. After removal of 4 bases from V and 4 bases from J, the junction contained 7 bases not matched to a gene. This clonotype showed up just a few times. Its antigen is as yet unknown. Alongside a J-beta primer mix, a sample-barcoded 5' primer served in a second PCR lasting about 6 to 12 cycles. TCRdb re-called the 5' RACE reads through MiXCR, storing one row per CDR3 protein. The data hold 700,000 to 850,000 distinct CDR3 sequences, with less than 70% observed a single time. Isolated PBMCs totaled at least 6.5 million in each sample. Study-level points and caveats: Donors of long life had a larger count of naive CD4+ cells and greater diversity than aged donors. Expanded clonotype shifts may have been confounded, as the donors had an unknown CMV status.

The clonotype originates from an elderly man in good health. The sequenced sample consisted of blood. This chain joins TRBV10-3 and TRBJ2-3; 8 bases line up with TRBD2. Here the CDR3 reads CAISGGGRNADTQYF. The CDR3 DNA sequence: TGTGCCATCAGTGGGGGCGGGAGGAACGCAGATACGCAGTATTTT.